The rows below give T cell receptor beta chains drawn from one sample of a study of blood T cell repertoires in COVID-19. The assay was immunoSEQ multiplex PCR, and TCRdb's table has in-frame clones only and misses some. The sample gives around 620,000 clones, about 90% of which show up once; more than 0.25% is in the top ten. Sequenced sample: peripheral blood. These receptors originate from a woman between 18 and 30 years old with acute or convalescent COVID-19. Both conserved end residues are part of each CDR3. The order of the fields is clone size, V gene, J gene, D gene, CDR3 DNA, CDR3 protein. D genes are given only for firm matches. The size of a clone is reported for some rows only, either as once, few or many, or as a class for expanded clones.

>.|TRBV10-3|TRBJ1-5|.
TGTGCCATCAGTGAGACGGGCAATCAGCCCCAGCATTTT
CAISETGNQPQHF
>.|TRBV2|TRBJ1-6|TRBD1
TGTGCCAGCACCGAGGGACAGGCTTCTTCACCCCTCCACTTT
CASTEGQASSPLHF
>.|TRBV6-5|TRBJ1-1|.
TGTGCCAGCAGCCGGACTGAAGCTTTCTTT
CASSRTEAFF
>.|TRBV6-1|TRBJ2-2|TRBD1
TGTGCCAGCAGTGGCCAGGGGGCCATCGACACCGGGGAGCTGTTTTTT
CASSGQGAIDTGELFF
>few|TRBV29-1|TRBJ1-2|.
TGCAGCGTGGCCCTACAGTTAGTCGATGGCTACACCTTC
CSVALQLVDGYTF
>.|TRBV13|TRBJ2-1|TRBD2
TGTGCCAGCAGCTCCTGGGGGACTAGCGGGGAACCCAATGAGCAGTTCTTC
CASSSWGTSGEPNEQFF
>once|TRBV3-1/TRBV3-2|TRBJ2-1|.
TGTGCCAGCAGCCAAGAACCCGGGATTAGAGCCTACAATGAGCAGTTCTTC
CASSQEPGIRAYNEQFF
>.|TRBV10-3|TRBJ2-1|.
TGTGCCATTCTCGTACAGGACTACAATGAGCAGTTCTTC
CAILVQDYNEQFF
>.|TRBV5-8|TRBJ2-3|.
TGTGCCAGCAGCTATCCGGGAGGCAGGGGGCTCCTTCCGCAGTATTTT
CASSYPGGRGLLPQYF
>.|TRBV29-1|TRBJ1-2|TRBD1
TGCAGCGTCCGGGACAGAAACTATGGCTACACCTTC
CSVRDRNYGYTF
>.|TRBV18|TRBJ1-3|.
TGTGCCAGCTCACCCCTTGCTGGACAGACCTCTGGAAACACCATATATTTT
CASSPLAGQTSGNTIYF
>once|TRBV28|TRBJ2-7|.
TGTGCCAGCAGAACTGGACTAATCTACGAGCAGTACTTC
CASRTGLIYEQYF
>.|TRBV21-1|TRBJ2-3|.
TGTGCCAGCAGCAAAGAGGGAGACACAGATACGCAGTATTTT
CASSKEGDTDTQYF
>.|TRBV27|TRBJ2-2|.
TGTGCCAGCAGTTCCAGCGGAGGGGTGGGGTCCGGGGAGCTGTTTTTT
CASSSSGGVGSGELFF
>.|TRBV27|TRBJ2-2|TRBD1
TGTGCCAGCAGTTATCGGACAGGTTCCGGGGAGCTGTTTTTT
CASSYRTGSGELFF
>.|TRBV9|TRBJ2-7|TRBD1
TGTGCCAGCAGCTCCAGACAGGGGGTCGACGAGCAGTACTTC
CASSSRQGVDEQYF
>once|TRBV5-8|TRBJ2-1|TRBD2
TGTGCCAGCAGCTCACAAACTCCGGGACTAGCAGCTCATGAGCAGTTCTTC
CASSSQTPGLAAHEQFF
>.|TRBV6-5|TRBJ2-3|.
TGTGCCAGCAGTTACGGGGGGGCCCCTGTCTCTACGCAGTATTTT
CASSYGGAPVSTQYF
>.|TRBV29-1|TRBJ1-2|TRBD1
TGCAGCGTGGAGACAGGGAACGGCTACACCTTC
CSVETGNGYTF
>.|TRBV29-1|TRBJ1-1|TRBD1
TGCAGCGTACCCACAGGGGGCACTGAAGCTTTCTTT
CSVPTGGTEAFF
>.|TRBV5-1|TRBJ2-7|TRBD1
TGCGCCAGCAGAGATGTGACAGGGGCCCACGAGCAGTACTTC
CASRDVTGAHEQYF
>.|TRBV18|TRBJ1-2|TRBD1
TGTGCCAGCTCGCCGGGACAGAACTATGGCTACACCTTC
CASSPGQNYGYTF
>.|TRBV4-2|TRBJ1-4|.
TGTGCCAGCAGCCAAGGTGGGAGGGATGAAAAACTGTTTTTT
CASSQGGRDEKLFF
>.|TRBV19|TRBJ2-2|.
TGTGCCAGTAGTATAACAGGGAGTACCGGGGAGCTGTTTTTT
CASSITGSTGELFF
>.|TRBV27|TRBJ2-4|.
TGTGCCAGCAGATTAACCGGAGCCAAAAACATTCAGTACTTC
CASRLTGAKNIQYF
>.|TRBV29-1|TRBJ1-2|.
TGCAGCGTGACAGCTAACTATGGCTACACCTTC
CSVTANYGYTF